This T cell receptor (beta chain) was obtained from a study of blood T cell repertoires in COVID-19 (dated by TCRdb to 2018 to 2020). Study-wide context: Samples covering the acute and convalescent phases of COVID-19 were provided by collaborators in the United States, Italy and Spain. Deeply sampled blood TCRbeta repertoires from subjects exposed to, actively infected with, or recovered from COVID-19 were included in the dataset. Where available, HLA class I and class II types were taken from metadata supplied by the sample provider and were not determined by assay-based typing. The sample metadata nearly always contained a de-identified subject ID, COVID-19 status, age in years and sex. The repertoires were released in a freely available public database intended as a resource for research on the immune response to SARS-CoV-2. The material from the prospective study consisted of cDNA or gDNA derived from T cells, B-cell-depleted T cells, or PBMCs. Samples came from the ongoing ImmuneRACE study (first 160 participants) plus 1,254 subjects from 6 global collaborators.

Enrolling through a virtual design, the prospective study's participants ranged in age from roughly 18 to 95 years and lived across some 22 United States geographic areas. To assign participants to cohorts, the prospective study relied on clinical history that participants themselves reported in a screening survey and a study questionnaire. For ImmuneRACE Cohort 3, a participant was defined as recovered based on two consecutive negative NP/OP PCR tests, clearance by a healthcare professional, or resolution of symptoms. Mobile phlebotomists in the prospective study collected whole blood, serum and a nasopharyngeal or oropharyngeal swab from every participant. Prospective study participants could optionally give additional blood draws and questionnaires over an approximately two-month period. Before DNA extraction, blood samples from the prospective study were shipped at room temperature or frozen.

The investigation overall reported the following: Clinical and demographic metadata were provided uncurated, with the amount varying by source and participant.

The V end gives up 4 bases and the J end 1 base, leaving 7 bases in the junction not matched to a gene. The germline V gene sets CDR1 to SGHVS and CDR2 to FNYEAQ. Including the terminal cysteine and phenylalanine, the CDR3 comprises 16 residues. The CDR3 DNA has 48 bases and is translated from base 1. On this clone: No antigen is known for it. The input lacks base qualities; no much larger clone sits a single base away.

TCRbeta CDR3 regions were amplified from genomic DNA by means of the immunoSEQ Assay, a bias-controlled multiplex PCR. The authors' analysis ran thus. The number of nucleated cells in each sample was estimated by amplification of reference gene primers within the assay. To quantify the absolute abundance of each unique TCRbeta CDR3 rearrangement, sequence reads were collapsed and filtered. For each sample, productive Simpson clonality was calculated as the square root of Simpson's diversity index over productive rearrangements. Sourced from immuneACCESS, this table was stored by TCRdb with only in-frame sequences that have V and J called. A share of the clones is absent; for the studies checked, an unresolved V gene accounts for under half, and the remainder has no known explanation. Clone size and the V and J calls come from that table; the DNA yielded D and trimming. The table for this sample lists 490,000 or so clones; 70% to 90% of them were counted only once. The ten largest clonotypes hold about 1.7% of the sample.

This TCR derives from a middle-aged woman who had recovered from COVID-19. Recombination joined TRBV7-6 with TRBJ1-5, and 7 junctional nucleotides match TRBD1. Material: PBMCs or T cells enriched from blood (not recorded which). The sequence in DNA is TGTGCCAGCAGCTCCGACAGGGTGGGGAGCAATCAGCCCCAGCATTTT. Its amino acids are CASSSDRVGSNQPQHF.